The present T cell receptor (beta chain) was sequenced within a study of a mutant IDH1 vaccine in newly diagnosed glioma. There are 13 residues in the CDR3. The germline V gene encodes CDR1 MGHDK and CDR2 SYGVNS. The V gene lost 4 bases and the J gene lost 3 bases, with 10 bases spanning the gap. Documented time point: week 23, last vaccination. The investigators gave 300 ug of mutant IDH1 20-mer peptide in each vaccine dose, together with topical imiquimod. Each donor presented with a new WHO grade 3 or 4 astrocytoma that tested IDH1-mutant and showed ATRX loss. Here immunoSEQ multiplex PCR was the method, and the copy in TCRdb shows in-frame clones only, minus some. Of roughly 29,000 clones in the sample, 65% to 85% are singletons; the top ten hold 7% to 10%. Worth noting for this clone: Its antigen remains unidentified.

The source is a woman aged 18-29 years with glioma. The chain is built from TRBV25-1 and TRBJ2-7; perhaps TRBD1 as D (6 bases). The sample was PBMCs, taken from a glioma patient whose treatment included an IDH1 peptide vaccine. The CDR3 region is CASSARTVYEQYF. Here the CDR3 DNA reads TGTGCCAGCAGTGCCCGGACAGTCTACGAGCAGTACTTC.